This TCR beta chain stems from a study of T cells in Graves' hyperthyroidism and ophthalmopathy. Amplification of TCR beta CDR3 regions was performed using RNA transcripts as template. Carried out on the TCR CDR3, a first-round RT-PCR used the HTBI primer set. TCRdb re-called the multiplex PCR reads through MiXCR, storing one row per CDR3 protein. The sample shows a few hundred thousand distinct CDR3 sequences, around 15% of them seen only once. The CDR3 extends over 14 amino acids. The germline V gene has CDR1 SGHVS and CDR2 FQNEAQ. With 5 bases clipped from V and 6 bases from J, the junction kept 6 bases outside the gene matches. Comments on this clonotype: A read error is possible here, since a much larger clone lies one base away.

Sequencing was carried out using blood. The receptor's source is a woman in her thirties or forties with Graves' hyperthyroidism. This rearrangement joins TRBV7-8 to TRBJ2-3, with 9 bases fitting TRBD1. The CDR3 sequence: CASSLWTGEDTQYF. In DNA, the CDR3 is TGTGCCAGCAGCCTTTGGACAGGGGAGGATACGCAGTATTTT.